The rows below give T cell receptor beta chains drawn from one sample of a study of T cells in tuberculosis. Profiling relied on immunoSEQ multiplex PCR, and the TCRdb table lists in-frame clones only, not all of them. The sample holds about 30,000 clones; roughly 94% are singletons and the top ten take approximately 6.8%. This sample comprised PBMCs, obtained at tuberculosis diagnosis. All receptors derive from an adult with tuberculosis. Both conserved end residues are part of each CDR3. D genes are given only for firm matches. Clone size is shown for a subset of rows, as once, few, many or a class of expanded clone.

CDR3 DNA,CDR3 protein,D gene,V gene,clone size,CDR3 length,J gene
TGCGCCAGCAGTTTAACAGGGGACCATGAAAAACTGTTTTTT,CASSLTGDHEKLFF,TRBD1,TRBV5-1,.,14,TRBJ1-4
TGTGCCAGCAGCTTGCTAGCGGGAAATTCGGATACGCAGTATTTT,CASSLLAGNSDTQYF,TRBD2,TRBV5-4,.,15,TRBJ2-3
TGTGCCAGCACCTATAACCGGGGGTTTGCCTACACCTTC,CASTYNRGFAYTF,.,TRBV6-5,.,13,TRBJ1-2
TGTGCCACCAGCAGAGTTAGAGGTGTCCAAGAGACCCAGTACTTC,CATSRVRGVQETQYF,.,TRBV15,.,15,TRBJ2-5
TGTGCCACCAGCAGAGATCAGGGACAGAGCTATGGCTACACCTTC,CATSRDQGQSYGYTF,TRBD1,TRBV15,once,15,TRBJ1-2
TGTGCCAGCAGGACAGGGGGTGCGAACACCGGGGAGCTGTTTTTT,CASRTGGANTGELFF,TRBD1,TRBV6-5,.,15,TRBJ2-2
TGTGCCAGCTCACCATTGGACAGTCTTGAGCAGTACTTC,CASSPLDSLEQYF,.,TRBV18,.,13,TRBJ2-7
TGTGCCAGCAGCCAAACGGAGGGGCTTGGCACTGAAGCTTTCTTT,CASSQTEGLGTEAFF,.,TRBV14,.,15,TRBJ1-1
TGTGCCACCAGGCCTAGGGCAGGGGGCGTCTACGAGCAGTACTTC,CATRPRAGGVYEQYF,TRBD1,TRBV15,.,15,TRBJ2-7
TGTGCCAGCAAAGGGACAGGGTCTGGAAATGAGCAGTTCTTC,CASKGTGSGNEQFF,TRBD1,TRBV9,.,14,TRBJ2-1
TGTGCCAGCAGCGAGCGGACAGGGTGGGCTTCGAACACCGGGGAGCTGTTTTTT,CASSERTGWASNTGELFF,TRBD1,TRBV7-8,.,18,TRBJ2-2
TGTGCCACCAGCAGAGCTGGGTCTAGTGGCGAGCAGTACTTC,CATSRAGSSGEQYF,.,TRBV15,.,14,TRBJ2-7
TGTGCCACCGAAGCGCGAAGCCCGCAGTATTTT,CATEARSPQYF,.,TRBV2,.,11,TRBJ2-3
TGTGCCAGCAGCTTAAGGGGTGACACTGAAGCTTTCTTT,CASSLRGDTEAFF,.,TRBV7-9,.,13,TRBJ1-1
TGTGCCAGTAGTGCGGGGGCCGCTGAAGCTTTCTTT,CASSAGAAEAFF,.,TRBV19,.,12,TRBJ1-1
TGTGCCAGCAGCTTCCGGACAGAGCCCTACGAGCAGTACTTC,CASSFRTEPYEQYF,.,TRBV5-4,.,14,TRBJ2-7
TGTGCCAGCAGTTATGGCAGGGCTGGCTATGGCTACACCTTC,CASSYGRAGYGYTF,.,TRBV27,.,14,TRBJ1-2
TGTGCCAGTAGTTCACAGGGGAGCACAGATACGCAGTATTTT,CASSSQGSTDTQYF,TRBD1,TRBV19,.,14,TRBJ2-3
TGTGCCAGCAGCCCACGGGGGGATCCCTTCGTCTATGGCTACACCTTC,CASSPRGDPFVYGYTF,.,TRBV14,.,16,TRBJ1-2
TGCGCCAGCAGCCAATTGGCGGGGGGGTCCTACGAGCAGTACTTC,CASSQLAGGSYEQYF,TRBD2,TRBV4-3,few,15,TRBJ2-7
TGTGCCAGCAGTAGGACAGCAACTAATGAAAAACTGTTTTTT,CASSRTATNEKLFF,.,TRBV2,.,14,TRBJ1-4
TGTGCCAGCAGCCCACACACTAGCTACGAGCAGTACTTC,CASSPHTSYEQYF,.,TRBV28,once,13,TRBJ2-7
TGTGCCAGCAGTGGGGTGTCGATGACGCGGGGAGGGATCTCCTACAATGAGCAGTTCTTC,CASSGVSMTRGGISYNEQFF,TRBD2,TRBV2,.,20,TRBJ2-1
TGCGCCAGCAGCCAGGAACCGACAGGGAAACGTACCGGGGAGCTGTTTTTT,CASSQEPTGKRTGELFF,TRBD1,TRBV4-3,.,17,TRBJ2-2
TGTGCCAGCAGCGAGATGGGGGCAGTTTTTGTGGGCTACACCTTC,CASSEMGAVFVGYTF,.,TRBV6-1,.,15,TRBJ1-2
TGTGCCAGCAGCCGCCCGGGACAGGTGGGAGGCTACGAGCAGTACTTC,CASSRPGQVGGYEQYF,TRBD1,TRBV7-8,.,16,TRBJ2-7
TGTGCCAGTAGTGCTGGGACAGGGAACAATCAGCCCCAGCATTTT,CASSAGTGNNQPQHF,TRBD1,TRBV19,.,15,TRBJ1-5
TGTGCCAGTAGTGGCCAGGGGGCCCCTTTCTACAATGAGCAGTTCTTC,CASSGQGAPFYNEQFF,TRBD1,TRBV19,.,16,TRBJ2-1
TGCGCCAGCAGTGGCGATGGGCCAAAAGCTAGCAATCAGCCCCAGCATTTT,CASSGDGPKASNQPQHF,.,TRBV10-2,.,17,TRBJ1-5
TGCGCCAGCAGCCGTACAGGGGGCCCAGATACGCAGTATTTT,CASSRTGGPDTQYF,TRBD1,TRBV4-1,.,14,TRBJ2-3
TGTGCCACCAGCAGAGAGCGGCAGATGAACACTGAAGCTTTCTTT,CATSRERQMNTEAFF,.,TRBV15,.,15,TRBJ1-1
TGTGCCATCAGTGAGCGTCCTCAGGGTCCTAATGAAAAACTGTTTTTT,CAISERPQGPNEKLFF,.,TRBV10-3,.,16,TRBJ1-4
TGTGCCAGCAGTTACTCGCGGCAGGGAAATCAGCCCCAGCATTTT,CASSYSRQGNQPQHF,.,TRBV6-6,.,15,TRBJ1-5
TGCAGTGCTAGAGGGCCCTACGAGCAGTACTTC,CSARGPYEQYF,.,TRBV20-1,.,11,TRBJ2-7
TGTGCCAGCAGCTTAGGACAGGGGAATGCCTACGAGCAGTACTTC,CASSLGQGNAYEQYF,TRBD1,TRBV7-2,.,15,TRBJ2-7
TGTGCCAGTAGTAGCAACAGACAGGGGGCACACTATGGCTACACCTTC,CASSSNRQGAHYGYTF,TRBD1,TRBV19,.,16,TRBJ1-2
TGTGCCAGCAGCCCGGGACTAGCGAAAGATACGCAGTATTTT,CASSPGLAKDTQYF,TRBD2,TRBV5-8,.,14,TRBJ2-3
TGTGCCAGCAGTGAAGGGGGTAGCGGGAGAAATGAGCAGTTCTTC,CASSEGGSGRNEQFF,TRBD2,TRBV6-1,.,15,TRBJ2-1
TGTGCCAGCAGTTCTGCTAGCGGGGGCAATGAGCAGTTCTTC,CASSSASGGNEQFF,TRBD2,TRBV11-2,once,14,TRBJ2-1
TGTGCCAGCAGCTTAACGCAATTAGCGGGGAATGAGCAGTTCTTC,CASSLTQLAGNEQFF,TRBD2,TRBV7-3,.,15,TRBJ2-1
TGCGCCAGCAGCCAGAGACTAGCGGGCCCCTACGAGCAGTACTTC,CASSQRLAGPYEQYF,TRBD2,TRBV4-1,.,15,TRBJ2-7
TGTGCCAGCAGTGAAGCGGGGCCCCCCACAGATACGCAGTATTTT,CASSEAGPPTDTQYF,.,TRBV2,.,15,TRBJ2-3
TGTGCCAGCATGGCGGAGGCTAGCAATCAGCCCCAGCATTTT,CASMAEASNQPQHF,.,TRBV2,.,14,TRBJ1-5
TGCAGCGTGCTCCTTGAAGGGGTAAAGCGACCAATTTTT,CSVLLEGVKRPIF,.,TRBV29-1,.,13,TRBJ2-3
TGTGCCAGCAGCCCGGACTTATCTCATCAGCCCCAGCATTTT,CASSPDLSHQPQHF,.,TRBV9,.,14,TRBJ1-5
TGTGCCTGGAGGGGACAGGGAACGAACACTGAAGCTTTCTTT,CAWRGQGTNTEAFF,TRBD1,TRBV30,.,14,TRBJ1-1
TGTGCCAGCAGAGAGGGGGTAGTGAAAAATCAGCCCCAGCATTTT,CASREGVVKNQPQHF,.,TRBV2,.,15,TRBJ1-5
TGTGCCACCAGGGCTCCCGGGACAGGGGTCTACAATGAGCAGTTCTTC,CATRAPGTGVYNEQFF,TRBD1,TRBV15,.,16,TRBJ2-1
TGCGCCAGCACTTCCTTGACAGGAGAAAACACTGAAGCTTTCTTT,CASTSLTGENTEAFF,.,TRBV5-1,.,15,TRBJ1-1
TGTGCCACCAGCAGAGGGTCGGTGAACACTGAAGCTTTCTTT,CATSRGSVNTEAFF,.,TRBV15,.,14,TRBJ1-1
TGCAGTGCTTCAGGGGTTGGCTACACCTTC,CSASGVGYTF,.,TRBV20-1,.,10,TRBJ1-2
TGTGCCACCAGCAGACTCGGCGGGGGGGCCGGGGAGACCCAGTACTTC,CATSRLGGGAGETQYF,TRBD2,TRBV15,once,16,TRBJ2-5
TGTGCCAGCAGCTCCTACGGGACATTGGGCTACACCTTC,CASSSYGTLGYTF,.,TRBV11-2,.,13,TRBJ1-2
TGTGCCAGCAGTACAGCCTCCTACGAGCAGTACTTC,CASSTASYEQYF,.,TRBV2,.,12,TRBJ2-7
TGTGCCAGCAGGGGTGGGGGAGGGAACTCCAATCAGCCCCAGCATTTT,CASRGGGGNSNQPQHF,.,TRBV2,.,16,TRBJ1-5
TGTGCCAGCAGTGAGGTAGAAGCGATCTCGGGTGAGCAGTTCTTC,CASSEVEAISGEQFF,.,TRBV2,.,15,TRBJ2-1
TGTGCCACCAGCAGAGACCTAGCGTACTACAATGAGCAGTTCTTC,CATSRDLAYYNEQFF,.,TRBV15,.,15,TRBJ2-1